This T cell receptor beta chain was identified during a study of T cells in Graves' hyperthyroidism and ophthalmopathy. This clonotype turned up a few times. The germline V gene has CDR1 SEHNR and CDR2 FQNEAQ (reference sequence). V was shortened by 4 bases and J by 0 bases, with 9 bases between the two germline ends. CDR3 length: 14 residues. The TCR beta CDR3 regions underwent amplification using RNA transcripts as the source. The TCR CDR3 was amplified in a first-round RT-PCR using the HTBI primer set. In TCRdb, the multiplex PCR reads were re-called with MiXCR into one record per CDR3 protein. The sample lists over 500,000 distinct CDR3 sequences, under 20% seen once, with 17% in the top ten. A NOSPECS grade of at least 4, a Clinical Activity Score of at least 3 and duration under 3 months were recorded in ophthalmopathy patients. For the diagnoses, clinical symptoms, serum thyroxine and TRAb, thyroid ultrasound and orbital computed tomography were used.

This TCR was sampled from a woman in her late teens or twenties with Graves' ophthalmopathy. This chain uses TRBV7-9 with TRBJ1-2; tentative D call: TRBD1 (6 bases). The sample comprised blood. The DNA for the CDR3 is TGTGCCAGCAGCTGGACAGCGACTAACTATGGCTACACCTTC. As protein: CASSWTATNYGYTF.